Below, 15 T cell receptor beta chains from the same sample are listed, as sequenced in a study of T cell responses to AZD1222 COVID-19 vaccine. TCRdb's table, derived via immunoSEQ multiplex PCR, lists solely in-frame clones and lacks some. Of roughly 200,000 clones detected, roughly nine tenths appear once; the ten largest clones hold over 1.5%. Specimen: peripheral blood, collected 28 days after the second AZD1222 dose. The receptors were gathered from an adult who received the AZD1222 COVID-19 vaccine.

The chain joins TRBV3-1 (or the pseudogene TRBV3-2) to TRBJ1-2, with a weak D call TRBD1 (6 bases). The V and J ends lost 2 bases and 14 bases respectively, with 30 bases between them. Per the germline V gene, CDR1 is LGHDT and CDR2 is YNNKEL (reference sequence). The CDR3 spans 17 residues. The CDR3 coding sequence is TGTGCCAGCAGCCAACAGAGAACTCGGACAGAGTTTTCGAAAGGGACCTTC. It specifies CASSQQRTRTEFSKGTF.

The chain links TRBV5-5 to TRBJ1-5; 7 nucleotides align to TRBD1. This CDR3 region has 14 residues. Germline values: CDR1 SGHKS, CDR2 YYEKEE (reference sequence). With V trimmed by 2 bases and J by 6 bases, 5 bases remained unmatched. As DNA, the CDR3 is TGTGCCAGCAGCTTAGCAGGGGGGCTTCAGCCCCAGCATTTT. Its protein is CASSLAGGLQPQHF. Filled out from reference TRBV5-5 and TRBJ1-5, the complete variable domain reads DAGVTQSPTHLIKTRGQQVTLRCSPISGHKSVSWYQQVLGQGPQFIFQYYEKEERGRGNFPDRFSARQFPNYSSELNVNALLLGDSALYLCASSLAGGLQPQHFGDGTRLSIL.

The chain's CDR3 is CASSQAGRTSGNTIYF. The CDR3 coding sequence is TGCGCCAGCAGCCAAGCGGGAAGAACCTCTGGAAACACCATATATTTT. The chain employs TRBV4-3 and TRBJ1-3; D call uncertain. The ends were cut back, 1 base at V and 0 bases at J, with 10 bases in the middle. The CDR3 runs 16 residues. CDR1 and CDR2 from the germline V gene are LGHNA and YSLEER.

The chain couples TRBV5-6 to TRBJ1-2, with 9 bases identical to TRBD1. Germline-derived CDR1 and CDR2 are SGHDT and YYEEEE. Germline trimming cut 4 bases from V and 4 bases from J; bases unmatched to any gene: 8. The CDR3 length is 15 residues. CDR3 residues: CASSPDRGRPYGYTF. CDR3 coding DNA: TGTGCCAGCAGCCCGGACAGGGGACGTCCCTATGGCTACACCTTC. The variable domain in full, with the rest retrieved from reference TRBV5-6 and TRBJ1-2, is DAGVTQSPTHLIKTRGQQVTLRCSPKSGHDTVSWYQQALGQGPQFIFQYYEEEERQRGNFPDRFSGHQFPNYSSELNVNALLLGDSALYLCASSPDRGRPYGYTFGSGTRLTVV.

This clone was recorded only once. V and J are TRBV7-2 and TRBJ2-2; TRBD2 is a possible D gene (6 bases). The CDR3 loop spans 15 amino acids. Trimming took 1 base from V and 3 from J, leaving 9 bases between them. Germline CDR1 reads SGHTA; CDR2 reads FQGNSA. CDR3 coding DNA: TGTGCCAGCAGCTTAGTTAGCGGCTACACCGGGGAGCTGTTTTTT. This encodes CASSLVSGYTGELFF.

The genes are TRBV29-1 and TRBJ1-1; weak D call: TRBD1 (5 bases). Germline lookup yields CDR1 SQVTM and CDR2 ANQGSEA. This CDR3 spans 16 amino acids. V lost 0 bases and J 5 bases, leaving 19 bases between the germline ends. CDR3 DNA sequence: TGCAGCGTTGAAGATCAGACGCCCAGGGTTTGGACTGAAGCTTTCTTT. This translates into CSVEDQTPRVWTEAFF.

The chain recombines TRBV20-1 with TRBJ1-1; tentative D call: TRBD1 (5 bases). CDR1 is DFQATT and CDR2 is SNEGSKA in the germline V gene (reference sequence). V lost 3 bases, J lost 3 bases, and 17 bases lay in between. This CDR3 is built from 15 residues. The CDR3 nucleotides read TGCAGTGCTAGTCCCCCTGGGGGGAGAGACACTGAAGCTTTCTTT. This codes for CSASPPGGRDTEAFF.

CDR3 nucleotides: TGTGCCAGCAGTTTAACCGGCCCTGGGGAGACCCAGTACTTC. It codes for CASSLTGPGETQYF. The chain links TRBV28 to TRBJ2-5, with D unresolved. Germline V CDR1 and CDR2: MDHEN, SYDVKM. The CDR3 is 14 residues long. The V gene lost 2 bases and the J gene lost 5 bases, with 12 bases spanning the gap.

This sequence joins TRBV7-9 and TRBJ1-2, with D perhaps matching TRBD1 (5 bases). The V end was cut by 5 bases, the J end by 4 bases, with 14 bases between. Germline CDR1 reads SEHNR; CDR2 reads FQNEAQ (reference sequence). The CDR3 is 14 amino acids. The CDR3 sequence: CASSPGGEFYGYTF. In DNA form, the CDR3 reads TGTGCCAGCAGCCCTGGAGGGGAGTTCTATGGCTACACCTTC.

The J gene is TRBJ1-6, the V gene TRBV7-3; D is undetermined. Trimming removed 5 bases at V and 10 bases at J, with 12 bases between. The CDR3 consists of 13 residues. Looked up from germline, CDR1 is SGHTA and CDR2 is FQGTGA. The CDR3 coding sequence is TGTGCCAGCAGCCAAGGACGCTCCTCACCCCTCCACTTT. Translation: CASSQGRSSPLHF.

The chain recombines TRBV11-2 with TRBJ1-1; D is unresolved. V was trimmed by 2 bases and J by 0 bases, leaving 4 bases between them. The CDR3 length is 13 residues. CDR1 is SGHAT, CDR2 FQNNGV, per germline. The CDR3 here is CASSLRLNTEAFF. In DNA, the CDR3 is TGTGCCAGCAGCTTAAGACTGAACACTGAAGCTTTCTTT.

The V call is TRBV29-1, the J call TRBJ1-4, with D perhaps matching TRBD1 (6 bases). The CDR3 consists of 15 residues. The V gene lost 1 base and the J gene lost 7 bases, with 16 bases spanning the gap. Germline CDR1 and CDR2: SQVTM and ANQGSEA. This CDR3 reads CSVEGTPEGGEKLFF. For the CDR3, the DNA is TGCAGCGTTGAAGGGACGCCGGAGGGGGGTGAAAAACTGTTTTTT.

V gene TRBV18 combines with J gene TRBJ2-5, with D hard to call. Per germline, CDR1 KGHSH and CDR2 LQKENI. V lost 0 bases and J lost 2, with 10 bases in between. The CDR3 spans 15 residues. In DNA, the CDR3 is TGTGCCAGCTCACCACCGGCAGGCCTACAAGAGACCCAGTACTTC. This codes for CASSPPAGLQETQYF.

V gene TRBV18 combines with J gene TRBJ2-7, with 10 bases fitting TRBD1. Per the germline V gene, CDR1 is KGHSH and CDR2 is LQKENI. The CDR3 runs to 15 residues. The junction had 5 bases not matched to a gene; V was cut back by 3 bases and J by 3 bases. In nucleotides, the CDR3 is TGTGCCAGCTCACCCATGACAGGGGGCGTCTACGAGCAGTACTTC. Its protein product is CASSPMTGGVYEQYF. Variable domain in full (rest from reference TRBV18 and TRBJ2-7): NAGVMQNPRHLVRRRGQEARLRCSPMKGHSHVYWYRQLPEEGLKFMVYLQKENIIDESGMPKERFSAEFPKEGPSILRIQQVVRGDSAAYFCASSPMTGGVYEQYFGPGTRLTVT.

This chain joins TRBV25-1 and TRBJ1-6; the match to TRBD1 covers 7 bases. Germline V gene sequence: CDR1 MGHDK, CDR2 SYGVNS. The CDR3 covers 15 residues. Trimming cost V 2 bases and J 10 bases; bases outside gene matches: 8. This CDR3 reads CASSEEQGRGSPLHF. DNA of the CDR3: TGTGCCAGCAGTGAAGAACAGGGGCGGGGGTCACCCCTCCACTTT.